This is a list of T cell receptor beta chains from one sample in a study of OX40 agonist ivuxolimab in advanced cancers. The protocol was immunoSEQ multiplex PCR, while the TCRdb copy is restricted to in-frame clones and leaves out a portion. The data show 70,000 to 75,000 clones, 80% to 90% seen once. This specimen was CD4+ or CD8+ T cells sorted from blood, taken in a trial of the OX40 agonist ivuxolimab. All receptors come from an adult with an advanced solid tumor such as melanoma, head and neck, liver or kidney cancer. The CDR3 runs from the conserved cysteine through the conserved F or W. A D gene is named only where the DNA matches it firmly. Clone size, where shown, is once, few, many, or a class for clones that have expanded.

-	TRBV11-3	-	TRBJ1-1	TGTGCCAGCAGCCTTACGGGGGTCAACACTGAAGCTTTCTTT	CASSLTGVNTEAFF
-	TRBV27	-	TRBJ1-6	TGTGCCAGCAGACCTGTGGGGCTATCACCCCTCCACTTT	CASRPVGLSPLHF
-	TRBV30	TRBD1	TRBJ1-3	TGTGCCTGCCGGGACAGGTCCTCTGGAAACACCATATATTTT	CACRDRSSGNTIYF
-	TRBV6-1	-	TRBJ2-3	TGTGCCAGCAGTCGGGGGGCGGGTACAGATACGCAGTATTTT	CASSRGAGTDTQYF
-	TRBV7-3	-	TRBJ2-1	TGTGCCAGCAGCTCCGGGACAGCGGGCTACAATGAGCAGTTCTTC	CASSSGTAGYNEQFF
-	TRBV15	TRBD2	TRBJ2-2	TGTGCCACCAGCAGAGATACGGGCACTAGCGGGGGAGGAAGCACCGGGGAGCTGTTTTTT	CATSRDTGTSGGGSTGELFF
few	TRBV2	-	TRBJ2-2	TGTGCCAGTGAAAGCGGCCACACCGGGGAGCTGTTTTTT	CASESGHTGELFF
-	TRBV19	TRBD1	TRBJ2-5	TGTGCCAGTATGCCCGCACGGACCTCAGGGGGCCAGTACTTC	CASMPARTSGGQYF
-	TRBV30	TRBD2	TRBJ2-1	TGTGCCTGGAGCCCCCTGTCTAGCGGGAGCTACAATGAGCAGTTCTTC	CAWSPLSSGSYNEQFF
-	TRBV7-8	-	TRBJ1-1	TGTGCCAGCAGCGTTTTGAACACTGAAGCTTTCTTT	CASSVLNTEAFF
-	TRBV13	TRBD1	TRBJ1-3	TGTGCCAGCAGCTCGGACAGGGCTACTGGAAACACCATATATTTT	CASSSDRATGNTIYF
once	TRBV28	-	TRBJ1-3	TGTGCCAGCAGTTTACGGCAGAAAGTCTCTGGAAACACCATATATTTT	CASSLRQKVSGNTIYF
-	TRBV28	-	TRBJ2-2	TGTGCCAGCAGTAAACAGAGACTGAACACCGGGGAGCTGTTTTTT	CASSKQRLNTGELFF
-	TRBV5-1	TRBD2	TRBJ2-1	TGCGCCAGCAGAAGTAGCGGGGGGGCCAATATTAATGAGCAGTTCTTC	CASRSSGGANINEQFF
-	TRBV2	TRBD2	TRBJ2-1	TGTGCCAGCAGTGAAATCGGGAGGGGCGGGCAGCAGTTCTTC	CASSEIGRGGQQFF
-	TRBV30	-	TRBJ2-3	TGTGCCTGGAGTATCTCAGCGCCTGATACGCAGTATTTT	CAWSISAPDTQYF
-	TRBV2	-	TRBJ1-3	TGTGCCAGCAGTGATTCGTGGGGTCCTGGAAACACCATATATTTT	CASSDSWGPGNTIYF
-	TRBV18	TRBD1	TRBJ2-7	TGTGCCAGCTCAGTGTCCGGGACAGGGGACGCCGAGCAGTACTTC	CASSVSGTGDAEQYF
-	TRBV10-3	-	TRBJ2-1	TGTGCCATCGCTAGCTGGAGGGGGGAGCAGTTCTTC	CAIASWRGEQFF
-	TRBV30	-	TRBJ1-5	TGTGCCTGGTCAGGGATGGGCAATCAGCCCCAGCATTTT	CAWSGMGNQPQHF
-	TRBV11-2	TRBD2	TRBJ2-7	TGTGCCAGCAGCTTTACTCTGGGACTAAGCTCCTACGAGCAGTACTTC	CASSFTLGLSSYEQYF
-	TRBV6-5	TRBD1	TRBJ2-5	TGTGCCAGCAGCGGACAGGGTGAGACCCAGTACTTC	CASSGQGETQYF
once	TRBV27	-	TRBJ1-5	TGTGCCAGCAGTATGAACACGGGCGGGGCCTTCAATCAGCCCCAGCATTTT	CASSMNTGGAFNQPQHF
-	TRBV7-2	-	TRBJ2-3	TGTGCCAGCAGCTTACAGAGAACTAGCACAGATACGCAGTATTTT	CASSLQRTSTDTQYF
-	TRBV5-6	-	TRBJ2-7	TGTGCCAGCAGCACCTTAGCGGAGGAATACGAGCAGTACTTC	CASSTLAEEYEQYF
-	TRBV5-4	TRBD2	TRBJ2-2	TGTGCCAGCAGCTTGATAGCGGGGGACACCGGGGAGCTGTTTTTT	CASSLIAGDTGELFF
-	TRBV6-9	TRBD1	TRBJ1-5	TGTGCCAGCAGTCAGACAGGGGGCAATCAGCCCCAGCATTTT	CASSQTGGNQPQHF
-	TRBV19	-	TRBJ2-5	TGTGCCAGTAGTATGGGCGCCGGGGAGGAGACCCAGTACTTC	CASSMGAGEETQYF
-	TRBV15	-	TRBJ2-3	TGTGCCACCCGGATGGGGGGCCCCGGGAATACGCAGTATTTT	CATRMGGPGNTQYF
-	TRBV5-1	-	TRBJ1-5	TGCGCCAGCAGAGGCGGGACCTGGGGCAATCAGCCCCAGCATTTT	CASRGGTWGNQPQHF